Below, 9 T cell receptor beta chains from the same sample are listed, as sequenced in a study of T cell responses to AZD1222 COVID-19 vaccine. Assay used: immunoSEQ multiplex PCR; TCRdb lists only in-frame clones, some missing. The sample has 75,000 to 100,000 clones; roughly 92% are singletons. Here the sequenced sample was peripheral blood, taken 28 days after the second AZD1222 dose. The receptors derive from an adult who received the AZD1222 COVID-19 vaccine.

The J gene is TRBJ2-7, the V gene TRBV6-2 or TRBV6-3; TRBD1 matches 11 bases. The germline V gene has CDR1 MNHEY and CDR2 SVGEGT. The CDR3 loop spans 19 amino acids. The V gene end was trimmed by 4 bases and the J gene end by 2 bases; junction bases not matched to a gene: 16. The CDR3 DNA sequence: TGTGCCAGCAGTTTAGGAACGGGACAGGGGGTGTCCAGGACCTACGAGCAGTACTTC. Its protein product is CASSLGTGQGVSRTYEQYF.

The chain is built from TRBV30 and TRBJ2-5; 7 bases line up with TRBD1. CDR3 size: 16 residues. V dropped 0 bases and J dropped 4; count of bases not matched to a gene: 11. Germline V gene sequence: CDR1 GTSNPN, CDR2 SVGIG (reference sequence). CDR3 nucleotides: TGTGCCTGGAGTGTATGGGCAGGGGGATTGGGAGAGACCCAGTACTTC. This translates into CAWSVWAGGLGETQYF. The variable domain in full, completed from reference TRBV30 and TRBJ2-5, reads SQTIHQWPATLVQPVGSPLSLECTVEGTSNPNLYWYRQAAGRGLQLLFYSVGIGQISSEVPQNLSASRPQDRQFILSSKKLLLSDSGFYLCAWSVWAGGLGETQYFGPGTRLLVL.

The CDR3 sequence: CASSQADRPGNEQYF. CDR3 nucleotides: TGTGCCAGCAGCCAGGCGGACAGACCTGGGAACGAGCAGTACTTC. J is TRBJ2-7 and V is TRBV3-1 (or the pseudogene TRBV3-2); D perhaps matches TRBD1 (6 bases). The V end was cut by 3 bases, the J end by 5 bases, with 17 bases between. This CDR3 contains 15 residues. Germline V gene sequence: CDR1 LGHDT, CDR2 YNNKEL (reference sequence).

This sequence joins TRBV2 and TRBJ1-1, with TRBD1 identical over 7 bases. The CDR3 is 15 amino acids. With V trimmed by 1 base and J by 4 bases, 6 bases remained unmatched. CDR1 and CDR2 (germline): SNHLY, FYNNEI. CDR3: CASSEDRGGTTEAFF. CDR3 nucleotides: TGTGCCAGCAGTGAAGACAGGGGAGGGACCACTGAAGCTTTCTTT.

This rearrangement joins TRBV5-1 to TRBJ1-2; D remains ambiguous. V shed 4 bases and J shed 1 base, with 8 bases lying between them. The CDR3 has 13 residues. From germline, CDR1 is SGHRS and CDR2 YFSETQ. CDR3 DNA: TGCGCCAGCAGCCAGGAGGTTAACTATGGCTACACCTTC. Encoded protein: CASSQEVNYGYTF.

This clone has a single count. This chain uses TRBV28 with TRBJ1-6; TRBD1 might be the D (5 bases). The CDR3 length is 15 residues. CDR1 MDHEN and CDR2 SYDVKM come from the germline V gene. V was shortened by 5 bases and J by 4 bases, with 12 bases between the two germline ends. CDR3 DNA sequence: TGTGCCAGCAGTGGAACCGGGACTTATAATTCACCCCTCCACTTT. It encodes CASSGTGTYNSPLHF. Filled out from reference TRBV28 and TRBJ1-6, the complete variable domain reads DVKVTQSSRYLVKRTGEKVFLECVQDMDHENMFWYRQDPGLGLRLIYFSYDVKMKEKGDIPEGYSVSREKKERFSLILESASTNQTSMYLCASSGTGTYNSPLHFGNGTRLTVT.

The CDR3 DNA reads as TGTGCCAGCAGCACGACCCTAGTATTCGCAGATACGCAGTATTTT. Translating gives CASSTTLVFADTQYF. J is TRBJ2-3 and V is TRBV7-2; unclear D gene. The V end lost 5 bases, the J end lost 4 bases, and 16 bases lay between the germline ends. The CDR3 loop spans 15 amino acids. CDR1 is SGHTA and CDR2 is FQGNSA in the germline V gene. Full variable domain (rest looked up from reference TRBV7-2 and TRBJ2-3): GAGVSQSPSNKVTEKGKDVELRCDPISGHTALYWYRQSLGQGLEFLIYFQGNSAPDKSGLPSDRFSAERTGGSVSTLTIQRTQQEDSAVYLCASSTTLVFADTQYFGPGTRLTVL.

The genes are TRBV11-3 and TRBJ1-5; unclear D gene. Between the trimmed V and J ends, which lost 1 base and 7 bases, there was a span of 8 bases. The CDR3 contains 13 residues. From germline, CDR1 is SGHNT and CDR2 YENEEA. The chain's CDR3 is CASSLGPVQPQHF. The CDR3 region has the DNA TGTGCCAGCAGCTTAGGTCCCGTCCAGCCCCAGCATTTT.

V and J are TRBV14 and TRBJ2-6; D possibly corresponds to TRBD1 (6 bases). CDR3 length: 18 amino acids. Trimming took off 3 bases at V and 1 base at J, with 16 bases between the two ends. Germline values: CDR1 SGHDN, CDR2 FVKESK. The CDR3 DNA reads TGTGCCAGCAGCCATATAGGCTTACAGGGATCTGGGGCCAACGTCCTGACTTTC. This sequence encodes CASSHIGLQGSGANVLTF.